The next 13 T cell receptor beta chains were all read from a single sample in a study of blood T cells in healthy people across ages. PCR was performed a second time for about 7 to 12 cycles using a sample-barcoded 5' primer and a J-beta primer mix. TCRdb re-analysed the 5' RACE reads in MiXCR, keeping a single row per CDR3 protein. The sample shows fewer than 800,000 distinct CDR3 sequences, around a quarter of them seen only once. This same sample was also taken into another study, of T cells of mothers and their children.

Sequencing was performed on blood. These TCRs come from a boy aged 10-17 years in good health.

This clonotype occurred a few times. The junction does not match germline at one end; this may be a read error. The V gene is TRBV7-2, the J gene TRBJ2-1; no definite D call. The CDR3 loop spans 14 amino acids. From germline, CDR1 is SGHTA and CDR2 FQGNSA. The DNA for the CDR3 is TGTGCCAGCGCAGTCGTGCTCTCCTACAATGAGCAGCTCTTC. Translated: CASAVVLSYNEQLF.

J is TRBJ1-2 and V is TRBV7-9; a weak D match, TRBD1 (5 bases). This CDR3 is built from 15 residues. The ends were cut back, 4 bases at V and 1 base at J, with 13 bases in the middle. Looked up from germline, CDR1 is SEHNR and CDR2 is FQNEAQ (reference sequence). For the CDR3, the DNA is TGTGCCAGCAGCTCAGAACGGCAGGGTAACTATGGCTACACCTTC. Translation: CASSSERQGNYGYTF.

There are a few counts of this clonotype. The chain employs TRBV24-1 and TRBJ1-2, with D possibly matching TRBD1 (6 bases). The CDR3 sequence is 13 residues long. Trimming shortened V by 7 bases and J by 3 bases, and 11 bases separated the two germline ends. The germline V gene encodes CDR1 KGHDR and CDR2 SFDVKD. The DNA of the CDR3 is TGTGCCACCAGCAGGGGCGCGGACTATGGCTACACCTTC. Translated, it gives CATSRGADYGYTF.

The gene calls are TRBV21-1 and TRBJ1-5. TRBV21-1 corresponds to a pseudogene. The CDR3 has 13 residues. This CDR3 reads CAPEAVEGQPQHF. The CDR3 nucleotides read TGTGCCCCTGAGGCGGTGGAAGGACAGCCCCAGCATTTT.

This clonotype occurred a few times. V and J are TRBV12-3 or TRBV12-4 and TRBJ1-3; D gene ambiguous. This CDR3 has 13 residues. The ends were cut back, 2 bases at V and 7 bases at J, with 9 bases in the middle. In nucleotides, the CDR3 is TGTGCCAGCAGTTTAAGCCTTGGGAACACCATATATTTT. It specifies CASSLSLGNTIYF.

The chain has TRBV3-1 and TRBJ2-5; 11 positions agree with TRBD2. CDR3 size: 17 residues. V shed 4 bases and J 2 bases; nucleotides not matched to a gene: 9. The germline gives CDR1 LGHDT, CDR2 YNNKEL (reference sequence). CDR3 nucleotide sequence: TGTGCCAGCAGCCCCTTGACTAGCGGGAAGTTTCAAGAGACCCAGTACTTC. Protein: CASSPLTSGKFQETQYF.

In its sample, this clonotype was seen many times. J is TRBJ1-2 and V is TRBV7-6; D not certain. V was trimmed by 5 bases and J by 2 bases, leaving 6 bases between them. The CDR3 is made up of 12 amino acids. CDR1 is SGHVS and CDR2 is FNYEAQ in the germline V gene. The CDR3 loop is CASSPGNYGYTF. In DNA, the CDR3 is TGTGCCAGCAGCCCCGGGAACTATGGCTACACCTTC.

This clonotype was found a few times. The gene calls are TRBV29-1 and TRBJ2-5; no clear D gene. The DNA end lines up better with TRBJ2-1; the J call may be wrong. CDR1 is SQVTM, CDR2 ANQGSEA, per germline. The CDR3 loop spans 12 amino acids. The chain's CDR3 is CSVSASVNEQFF. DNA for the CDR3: TGCAGCGTTTCGGCTAGTGTCAATGAGCAGTTCTTC.

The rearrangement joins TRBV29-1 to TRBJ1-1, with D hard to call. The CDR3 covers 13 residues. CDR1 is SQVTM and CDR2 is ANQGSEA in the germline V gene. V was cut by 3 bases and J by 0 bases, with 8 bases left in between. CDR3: CSVDDIMNTEAFF. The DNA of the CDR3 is TGCAGCGTTGATGACATCATGAACACTGAAGCTTTCTTT.

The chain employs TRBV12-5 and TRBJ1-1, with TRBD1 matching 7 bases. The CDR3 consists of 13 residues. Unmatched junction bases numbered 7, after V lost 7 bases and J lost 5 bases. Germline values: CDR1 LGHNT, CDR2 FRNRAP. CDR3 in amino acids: CASAQYRGTEAFF. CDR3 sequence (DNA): TGTGCTAGTGCTCAATACAGGGGAACTGAAGCTTTCTTT.

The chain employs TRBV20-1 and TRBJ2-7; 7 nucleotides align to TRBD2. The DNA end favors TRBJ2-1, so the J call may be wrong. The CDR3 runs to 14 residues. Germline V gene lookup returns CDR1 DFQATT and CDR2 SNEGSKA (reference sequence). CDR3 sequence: CSAPPAGTYNEQFF. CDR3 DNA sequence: TGCAGTGCCCCTCCAGCGGGGACCTACAATGAGCAGTTCTTC.

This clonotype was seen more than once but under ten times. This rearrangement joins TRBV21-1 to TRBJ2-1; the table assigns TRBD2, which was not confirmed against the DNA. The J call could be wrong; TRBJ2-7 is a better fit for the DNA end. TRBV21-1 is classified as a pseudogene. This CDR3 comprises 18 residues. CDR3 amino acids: CASSKEGLAGGISYEQYF. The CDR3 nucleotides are TGTGCCAGCAGCAAAGAGGGGTTGGCGGGAGGCATCTCCTACGAGCAGTACTTC.

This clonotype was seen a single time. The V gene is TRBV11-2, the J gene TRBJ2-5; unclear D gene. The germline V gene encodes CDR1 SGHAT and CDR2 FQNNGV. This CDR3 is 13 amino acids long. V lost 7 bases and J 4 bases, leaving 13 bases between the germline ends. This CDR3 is CASTLRLAETQYF. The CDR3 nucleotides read TGTGCCAGCACCCTTAGACTGGCAGAGACCCAGTACTTC.